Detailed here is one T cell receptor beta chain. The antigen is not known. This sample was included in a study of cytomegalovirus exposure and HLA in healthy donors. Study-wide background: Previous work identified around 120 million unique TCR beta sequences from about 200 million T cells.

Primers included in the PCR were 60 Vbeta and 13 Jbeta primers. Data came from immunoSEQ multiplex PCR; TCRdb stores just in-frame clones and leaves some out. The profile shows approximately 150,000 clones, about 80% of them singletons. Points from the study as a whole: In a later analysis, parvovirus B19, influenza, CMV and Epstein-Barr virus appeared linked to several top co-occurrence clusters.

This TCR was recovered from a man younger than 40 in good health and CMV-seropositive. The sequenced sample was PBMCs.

The CDR3 reads CASSERTGLSETQYF. The CDR3 coding sequence is TGTGCCAGCAGTGAAAGGACAGGGTTATCGGAGACCCAGTACTTC. This chain joins TRBV6-1 and TRBJ2-5; 8 nucleotides agree with TRBD1. Germline-derived CDR1 and CDR2 are MNHNS and SASEGT. The CDR3 spans 15 residues. V gave up 2 bases and J gave up 5 bases; unmatched junction bases: 7.